This note documents a single TCR beta chain sequence. These data come from a study of shared clonotypes between healthy human individuals. The authors distributed each subset's genomic DNA evenly over several immunoSEQ plates. Clones were read by immunoSEQ multiplex PCR, and TCRdb kept only the in-frame ones, dropping some. The profile shows about 480,000 clones, nearly 80% of them singletons. The germline V gene encodes CDR1 MNHEY and CDR2 SVGAGI. CDR3 size: 13 residues. V was trimmed by 8 bases and J by 7 bases, leaving 17 bases between them. V gene TRBV6-5 combines with J gene TRBJ1-1; D remains unclear. This receptor was obtained from a woman aged 40 to 49 in good health. Some clones in this sample may be carry-over from other donors' samples. Sequencing used PBMCs. The CDR3 reads CASSPVRSLEAFF. CDR3 DNA sequence: TGTGCCAGCTCTCCAGTTCGTTCCCTTGAAGCTTTCTTT.